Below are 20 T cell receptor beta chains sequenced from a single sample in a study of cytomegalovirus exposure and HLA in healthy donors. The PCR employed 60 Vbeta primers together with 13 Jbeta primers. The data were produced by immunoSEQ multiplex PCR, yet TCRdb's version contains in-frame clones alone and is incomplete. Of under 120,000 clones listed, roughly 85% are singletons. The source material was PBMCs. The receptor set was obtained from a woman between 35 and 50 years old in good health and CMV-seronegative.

CDR3 in amino acids: CASSSDRLTAYEQYF. The CDR3 bases are TGTGCCAGCAGTTCAGACAGGCTCACGGCCTACGAGCAGTACTTC. The gene calls are TRBV7-9 and TRBJ2-7, with a tentative D call TRBD1 (6 bases). Germline CDR1 SEHNR, CDR2 FQNEAQ (reference sequence). This CDR3 is 15 amino acids long. V lost 6 bases and J 2 bases, leaving 17 bases between the germline ends.

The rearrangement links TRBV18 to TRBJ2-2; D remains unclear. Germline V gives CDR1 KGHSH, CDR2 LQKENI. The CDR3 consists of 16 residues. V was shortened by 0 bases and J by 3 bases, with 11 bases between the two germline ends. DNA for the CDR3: TGTGCCAGCTCACCACCGTTACAAGAGGACACCGGGGAGCTGTTTTTT. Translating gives CASSPPLQEDTGELFF.

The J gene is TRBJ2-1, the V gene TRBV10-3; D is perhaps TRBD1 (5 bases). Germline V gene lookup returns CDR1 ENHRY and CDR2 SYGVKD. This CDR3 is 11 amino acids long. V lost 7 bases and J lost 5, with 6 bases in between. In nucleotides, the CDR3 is TGTGCCATCACCAGGGACAATGAGCAGTTCTTC. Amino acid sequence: CAITRDNEQFF.

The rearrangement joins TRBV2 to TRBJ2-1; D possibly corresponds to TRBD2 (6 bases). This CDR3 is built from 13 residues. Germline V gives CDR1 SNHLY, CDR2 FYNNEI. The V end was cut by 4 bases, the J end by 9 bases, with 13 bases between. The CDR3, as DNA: TGTGCCAGCAGTGCGGCAGGGAGGCTTGAGCAGTTCTTC. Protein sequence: CASSAAGRLEQFF.

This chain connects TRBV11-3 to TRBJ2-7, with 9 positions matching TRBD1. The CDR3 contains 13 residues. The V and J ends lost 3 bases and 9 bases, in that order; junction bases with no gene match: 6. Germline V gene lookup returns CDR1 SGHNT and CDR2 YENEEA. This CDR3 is CASSLGQGTSQYF. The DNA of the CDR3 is TGTGCCAGCAGCTTGGGACAGGGAACTTCGCAGTACTTC.

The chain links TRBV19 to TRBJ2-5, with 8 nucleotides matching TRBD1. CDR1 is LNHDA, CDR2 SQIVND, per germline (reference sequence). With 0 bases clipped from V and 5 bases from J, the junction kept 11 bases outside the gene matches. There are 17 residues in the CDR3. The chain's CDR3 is CASSIDRGTGLVETQYF. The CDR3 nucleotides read TGTGCCAGTAGTATAGATCGGGGGACAGGTTTGGTGGAGACCCAGTACTTC.

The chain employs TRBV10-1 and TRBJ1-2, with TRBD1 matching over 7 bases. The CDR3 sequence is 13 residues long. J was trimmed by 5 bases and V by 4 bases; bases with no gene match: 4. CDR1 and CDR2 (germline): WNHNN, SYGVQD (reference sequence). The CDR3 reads CASSAGQIYGYTF. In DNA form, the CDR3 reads TGCGCCAGCAGTGCGGGACAGATTTATGGCTACACCTTC.

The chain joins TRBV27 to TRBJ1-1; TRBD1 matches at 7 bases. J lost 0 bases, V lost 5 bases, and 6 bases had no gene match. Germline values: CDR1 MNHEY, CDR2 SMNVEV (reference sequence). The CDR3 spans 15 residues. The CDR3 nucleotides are TGTGCCAGCAGTCTAGGGACAGCTATGAACACTGAAGCTTTCTTT. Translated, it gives CASSLGTAMNTEAFF.

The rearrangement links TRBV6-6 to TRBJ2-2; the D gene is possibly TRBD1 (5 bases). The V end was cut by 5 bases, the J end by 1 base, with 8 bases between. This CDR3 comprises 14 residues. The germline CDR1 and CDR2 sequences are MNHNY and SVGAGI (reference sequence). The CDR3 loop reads CASSLDRNTGELFF. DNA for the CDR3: TGTGCCAGCAGTCTCGACAGGAACACCGGGGAGCTGTTTTTT.

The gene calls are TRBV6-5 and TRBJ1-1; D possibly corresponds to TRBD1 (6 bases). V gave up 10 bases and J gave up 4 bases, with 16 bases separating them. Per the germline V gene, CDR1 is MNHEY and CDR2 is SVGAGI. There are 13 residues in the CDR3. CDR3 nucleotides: TGTGCCACCAGGGCAGGGGTTATCACTGAAGCTTTCTTT. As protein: CATRAGVITEAFF.

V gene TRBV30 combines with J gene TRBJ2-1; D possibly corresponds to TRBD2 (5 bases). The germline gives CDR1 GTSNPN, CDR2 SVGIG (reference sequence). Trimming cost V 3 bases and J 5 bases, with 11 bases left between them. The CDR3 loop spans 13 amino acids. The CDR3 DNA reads TGTGCCTGGAGCCCCCGGGGAGACAATGAGCAGTTCTTC. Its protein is CAWSPRGDNEQFF.

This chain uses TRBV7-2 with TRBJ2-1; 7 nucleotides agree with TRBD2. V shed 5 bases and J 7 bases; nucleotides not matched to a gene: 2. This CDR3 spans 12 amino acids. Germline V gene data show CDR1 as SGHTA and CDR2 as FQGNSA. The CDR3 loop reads CASSPGGNEQFF. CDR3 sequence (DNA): TGTGCCAGCAGCCCGGGGGGTAATGAGCAGTTCTTC.

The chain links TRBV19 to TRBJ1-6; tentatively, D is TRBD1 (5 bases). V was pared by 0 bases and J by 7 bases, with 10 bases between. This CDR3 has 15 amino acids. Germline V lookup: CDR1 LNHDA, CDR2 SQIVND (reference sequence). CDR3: CASSIDRGMNSPLHF. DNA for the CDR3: TGTGCCAGTAGTATAGACCGGGGGATGAATTCACCCCTCCACTTT.

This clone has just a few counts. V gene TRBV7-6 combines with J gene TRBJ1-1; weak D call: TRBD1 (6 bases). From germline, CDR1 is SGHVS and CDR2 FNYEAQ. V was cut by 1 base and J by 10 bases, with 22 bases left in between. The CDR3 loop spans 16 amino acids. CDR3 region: CASSLEQVGAGQGAFF. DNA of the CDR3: TGTGCCAGCAGCTTAGAACAGGTGGGGGCCGGACAAGGAGCTTTCTTT.

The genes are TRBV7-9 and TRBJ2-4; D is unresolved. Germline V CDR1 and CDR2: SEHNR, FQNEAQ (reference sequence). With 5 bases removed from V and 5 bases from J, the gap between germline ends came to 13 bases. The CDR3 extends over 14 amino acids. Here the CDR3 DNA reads TGTGCCAGCAGCCCAAACGCCCGGGAAAACATTCAGTACTTC. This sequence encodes CASSPNARENIQYF.

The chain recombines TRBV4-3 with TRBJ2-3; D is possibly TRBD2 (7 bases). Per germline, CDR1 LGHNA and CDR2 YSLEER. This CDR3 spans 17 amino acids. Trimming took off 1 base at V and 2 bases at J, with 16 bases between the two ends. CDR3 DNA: TGCGCCAGCAGCCAAGGGGGGGGCGGTGGGGTCACAGATACGCAGTATTTT. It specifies CASSQGGGGGVTDTQYF.

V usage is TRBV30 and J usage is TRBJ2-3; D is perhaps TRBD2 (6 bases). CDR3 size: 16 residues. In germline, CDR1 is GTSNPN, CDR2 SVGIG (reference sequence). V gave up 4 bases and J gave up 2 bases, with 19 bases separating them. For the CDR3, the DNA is TGTGCCTGGACGGAGGGTCGGGGTTTAATCACAGATACGCAGTATTTT. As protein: CAWTEGRGLITDTQYF.

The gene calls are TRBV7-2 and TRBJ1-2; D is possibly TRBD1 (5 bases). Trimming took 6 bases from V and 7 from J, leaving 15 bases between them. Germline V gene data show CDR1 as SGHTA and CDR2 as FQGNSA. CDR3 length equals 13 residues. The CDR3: CASSPLAGGGYTF. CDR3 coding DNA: TGTGCCAGCAGTCCGTTGGCGGGGGGTGGCTACACCTTC.

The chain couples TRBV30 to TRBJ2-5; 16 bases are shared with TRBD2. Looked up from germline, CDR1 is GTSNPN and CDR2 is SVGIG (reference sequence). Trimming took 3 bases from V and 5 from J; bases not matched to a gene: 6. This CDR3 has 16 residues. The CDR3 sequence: CAWRAGTSGGDETQYF. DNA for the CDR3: TGTGCCTGGAGGGCTGGGACTAGCGGGGGGGATGAGACCCAGTACTTC.

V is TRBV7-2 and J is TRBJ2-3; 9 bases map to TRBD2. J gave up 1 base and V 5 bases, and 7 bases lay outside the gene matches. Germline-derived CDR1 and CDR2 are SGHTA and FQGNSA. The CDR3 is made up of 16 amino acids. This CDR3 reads CASSRSGRRGTDTQYF. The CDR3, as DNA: TGTGCCAGCAGCCGTAGCGGGAGACGGGGCACAGATACGCAGTATTTT. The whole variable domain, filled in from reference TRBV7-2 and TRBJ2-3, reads GAGVSQSPSNKVTEKGKDVELRCDPISGHTALYWYRQSLGQGLEFLIYFQGNSAPDKSGLPSDRFSAERTGGSVSTLTIQRTQQEDSAVYLCASSRSGRRGTDTQYFGPGTRLTVL.